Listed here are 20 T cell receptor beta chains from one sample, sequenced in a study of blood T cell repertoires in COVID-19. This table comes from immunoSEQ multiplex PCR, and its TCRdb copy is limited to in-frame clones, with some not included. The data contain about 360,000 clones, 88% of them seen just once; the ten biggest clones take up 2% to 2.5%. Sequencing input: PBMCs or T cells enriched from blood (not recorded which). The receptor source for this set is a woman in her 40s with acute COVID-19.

The CDR3 is CASSTQGIFGNTIYF. In DNA, the CDR3 is TGCGCCAGCAGCACCCAGGGTATCTTTGGAAACACCATATATTTT. The chain carries TRBV4-1 and TRBJ1-3; tentatively, D is TRBD1 (5 bases). With 5 bases removed from V and 3 bases from J, the gap between germline ends came to 14 bases. Germline V gene sequence: CDR1 MGHRA, CDR2 YSYEKL. This CDR3 region has 15 residues.

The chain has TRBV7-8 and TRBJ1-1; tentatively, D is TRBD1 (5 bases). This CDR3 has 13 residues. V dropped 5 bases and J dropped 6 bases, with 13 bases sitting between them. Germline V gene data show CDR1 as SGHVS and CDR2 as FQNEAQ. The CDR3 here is CASSPGLGAEAFF. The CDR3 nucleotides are TGTGCCAGCAGCCCAGGGCTTGGGGCTGAAGCTTTCTTT.

The CDR3 reads CACATGLNYGYTF. The DNA for the CDR3 is TGTGCCTGCGCGACAGGGCTCAACTATGGCTACACCTTC. This chain uses TRBV12-3 or TRBV12-4 with TRBJ1-2, with 7 bases aligning to TRBD1. This CDR3 has 13 residues. Unmatched junction bases numbered 8, after V lost 11 bases and J lost 2 bases.

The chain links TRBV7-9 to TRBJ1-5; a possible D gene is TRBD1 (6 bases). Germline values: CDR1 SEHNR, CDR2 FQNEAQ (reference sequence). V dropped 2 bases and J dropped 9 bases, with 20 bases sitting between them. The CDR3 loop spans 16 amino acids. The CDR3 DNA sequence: TGTGCCAGCAGCTTATCCTTTTTAGCAGGGGAAACGCCCCAGCATTTT. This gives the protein CASSLSFLAGETPQHF.

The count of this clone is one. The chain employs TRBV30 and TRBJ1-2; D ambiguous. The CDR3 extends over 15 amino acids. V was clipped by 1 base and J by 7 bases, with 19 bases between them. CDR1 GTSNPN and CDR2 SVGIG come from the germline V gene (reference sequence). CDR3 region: CAWSDGDGSWAGYTF. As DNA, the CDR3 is TGTGCCTGGAGTGACGGAGACGGGAGCTGGGCTGGCTACACCTTC.

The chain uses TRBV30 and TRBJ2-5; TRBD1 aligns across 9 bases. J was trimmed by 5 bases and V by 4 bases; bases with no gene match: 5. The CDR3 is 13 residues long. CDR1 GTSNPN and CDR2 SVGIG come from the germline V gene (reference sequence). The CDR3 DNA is TGTGCCTGGAACAGACAGGGGGGCGAGACCCAGTACTTC. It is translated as CAWNRQGGETQYF.

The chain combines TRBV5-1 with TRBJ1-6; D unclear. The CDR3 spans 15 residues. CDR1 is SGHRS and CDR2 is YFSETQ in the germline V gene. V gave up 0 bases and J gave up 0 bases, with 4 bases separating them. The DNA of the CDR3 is TGCGCCAGCAGCTTGGTCAGCTCCTATAATTCACCCCTCCACTTT. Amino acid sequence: CASSLVSSYNSPLHF.

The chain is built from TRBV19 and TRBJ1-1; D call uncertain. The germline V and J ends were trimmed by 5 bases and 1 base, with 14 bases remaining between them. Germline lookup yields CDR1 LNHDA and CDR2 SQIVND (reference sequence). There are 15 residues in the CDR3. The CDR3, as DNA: TGTGCCAGTAGTTGGCCAGGATTATCGAACACTGAAGCTTTCTTT. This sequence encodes CASSWPGLSNTEAFF.

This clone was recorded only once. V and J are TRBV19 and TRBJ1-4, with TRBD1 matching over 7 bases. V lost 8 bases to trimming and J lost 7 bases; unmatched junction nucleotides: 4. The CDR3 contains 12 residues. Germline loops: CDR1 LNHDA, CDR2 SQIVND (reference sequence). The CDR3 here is CASRTGLEKLFF. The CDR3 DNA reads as TGTGCCAGTCGGACAGGCCTTGAAAAACTGTTTTTT.

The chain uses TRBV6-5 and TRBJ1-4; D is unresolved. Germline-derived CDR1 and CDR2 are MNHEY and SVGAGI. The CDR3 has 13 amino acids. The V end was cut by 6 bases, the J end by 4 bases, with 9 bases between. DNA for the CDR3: TGTGCCAGCAGAGCGGGTCTTAATGAAAAACTGTTTTTT. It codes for CASRAGLNEKLFF.

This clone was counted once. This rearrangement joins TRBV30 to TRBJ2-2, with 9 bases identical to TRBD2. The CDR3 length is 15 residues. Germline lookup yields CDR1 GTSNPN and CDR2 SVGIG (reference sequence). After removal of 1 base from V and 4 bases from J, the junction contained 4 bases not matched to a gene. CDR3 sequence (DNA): TGTGCCTGGAGTGGGGGACTAGCCATCACCGGGGAGCTGTTTTTT. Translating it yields CAWSGGLAITGELFF.

This chain's CDR3 is CASSKQGANTGELFF. CDR3 DNA: TGTGCCAGTAGCAAACAGGGGGCGAACACCGGGGAGCTGTTTTTT. The chain has TRBV19 and TRBJ2-2; 8 bases fit TRBD1. Trimming took 6 bases from V and 0 from J; bases not matched to a gene: 3. The CDR3 totals 15 residues. Germline V gene data show CDR1 as LNHDA and CDR2 as SQIVND (reference sequence). The variable domain in full, with the rest retrieved from reference TRBV19 and TRBJ2-2, is DGGITQSPKYLFRKEGQNVTLSCEQNLNHDAMYWYRQDPGQGLRLIYYSQIVNDFQKGDIAEGYSVSREKKESFPLTVTSAQKNPTAFYLCASSKQGANTGELFFGEGSRLTVL.

The CDR3 nucleotides read TGTGCCAGCAGCTTGTCCCGGGACAGGGGAAGCTACGAGCAGTACTTC. Its protein product is CASSLSRDRGSYEQYF. The chain uses TRBV7-8 and TRBJ2-7; 10 bases are shared with TRBD1. V dropped 3 bases and J dropped 3; count of bases not matched to a gene: 8. Germline V CDR1 and CDR2: SGHVS, FQNEAQ. The CDR3 spans 16 residues.

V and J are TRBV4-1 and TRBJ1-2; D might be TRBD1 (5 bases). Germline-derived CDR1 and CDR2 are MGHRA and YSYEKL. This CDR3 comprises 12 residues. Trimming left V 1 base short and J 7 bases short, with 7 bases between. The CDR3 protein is CASSQVQGGYTF. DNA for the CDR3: TGCGCCAGCAGCCAAGTTCAGGGTGGCTACACCTTC.

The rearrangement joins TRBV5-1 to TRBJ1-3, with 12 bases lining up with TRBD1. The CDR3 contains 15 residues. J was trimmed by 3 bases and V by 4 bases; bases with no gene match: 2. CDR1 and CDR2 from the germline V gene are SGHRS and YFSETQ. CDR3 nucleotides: TGCGCCAGCAGCGGGACAGGGGGCTTTGGAAACACCATATATTTT. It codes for CASSGTGGFGNTIYF.

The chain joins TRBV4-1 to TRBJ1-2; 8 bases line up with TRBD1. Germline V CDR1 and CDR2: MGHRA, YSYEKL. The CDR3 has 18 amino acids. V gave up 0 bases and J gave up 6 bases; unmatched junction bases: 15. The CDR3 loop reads CASSQDLRQGLNSDGYTF. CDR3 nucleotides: TGCGCCAGCAGCCAAGATTTGCGACAGGGGCTTAATTCCGATGGCTACACCTTC.

The CDR3 DNA reads as TGTGCCAGCAGTGACTTATTTCAGGCTTCGCCCCTCCACTTT. Its translation: CASSDLFQASPLHF. This chain uses TRBV2 with TRBJ1-6; D uncertain. V dropped 3 bases and J dropped 13 bases, with 16 bases sitting between them. CDR1 and CDR2 (germline): SNHLY, FYNNEI. The CDR3 runs to 14 residues.

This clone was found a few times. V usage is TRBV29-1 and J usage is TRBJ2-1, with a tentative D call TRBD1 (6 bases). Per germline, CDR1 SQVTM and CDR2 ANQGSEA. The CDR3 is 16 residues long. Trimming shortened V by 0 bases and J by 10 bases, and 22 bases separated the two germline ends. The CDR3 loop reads CSVEDLAGDGHIEQFF. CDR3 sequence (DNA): TGCAGCGTTGAAGATCTGGCAGGGGATGGCCATATCGAGCAGTTCTTC.

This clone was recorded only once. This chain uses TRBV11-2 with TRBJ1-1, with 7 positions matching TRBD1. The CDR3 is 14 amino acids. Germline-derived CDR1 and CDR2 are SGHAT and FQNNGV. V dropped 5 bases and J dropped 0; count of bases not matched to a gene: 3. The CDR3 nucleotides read TGTGCCAGCAGCATCGACAGGGTGAACACTGAAGCTTTCTTT. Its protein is CASSIDRVNTEAFF.

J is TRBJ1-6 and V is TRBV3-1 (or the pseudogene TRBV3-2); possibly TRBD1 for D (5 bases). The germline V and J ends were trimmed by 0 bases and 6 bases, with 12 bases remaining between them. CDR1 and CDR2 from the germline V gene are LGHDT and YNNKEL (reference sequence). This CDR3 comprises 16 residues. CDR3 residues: CASSQDWGQSNSPLHF. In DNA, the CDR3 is TGTGCCAGCAGCCAAGATTGGGGCCAGTCTAATTCACCCCTCCACTTT.